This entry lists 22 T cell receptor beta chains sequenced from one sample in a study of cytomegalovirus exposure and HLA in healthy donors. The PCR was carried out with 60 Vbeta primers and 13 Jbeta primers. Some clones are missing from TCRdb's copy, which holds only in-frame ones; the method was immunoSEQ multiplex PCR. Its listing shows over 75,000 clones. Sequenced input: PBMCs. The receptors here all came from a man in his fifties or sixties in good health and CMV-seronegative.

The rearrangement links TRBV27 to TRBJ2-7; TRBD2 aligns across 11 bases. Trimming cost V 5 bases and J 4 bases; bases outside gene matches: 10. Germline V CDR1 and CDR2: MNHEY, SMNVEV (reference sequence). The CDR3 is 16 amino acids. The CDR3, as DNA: TGTGCCAGCAGTCTCGGGACTAGCGGTGTTAGGTACGAGCAGTACTTC. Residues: CASSLGTSGVRYEQYF.

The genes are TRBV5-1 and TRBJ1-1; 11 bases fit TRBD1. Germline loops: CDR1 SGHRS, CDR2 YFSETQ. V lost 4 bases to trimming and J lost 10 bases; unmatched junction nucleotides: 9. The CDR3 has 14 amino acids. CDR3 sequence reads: CASSQGQGGGGAFF. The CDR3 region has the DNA TGCGCCAGCAGCCAGGGACAGGGGGGCGGAGGAGCTTTCTTT.

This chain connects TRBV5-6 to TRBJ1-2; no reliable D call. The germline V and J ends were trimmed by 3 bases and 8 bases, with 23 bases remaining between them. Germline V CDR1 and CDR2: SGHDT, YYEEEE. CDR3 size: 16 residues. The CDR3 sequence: CASSSGIRVLQPGYTF. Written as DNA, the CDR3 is TGTGCCAGCAGCTCGGGGATCCGGGTTCTCCAACCAGGCTACACCTTC.

The CDR3 protein is CASSQTGYGYTF. CDR3 bases: TGTGCCAGCAGTCAGACAGGATATGGCTACACCTTC. The V and J genes are TRBV28 and TRBJ1-2, with D perhaps TRBD1 (6 bases). Germline V lookup: CDR1 MDHEN, CDR2 SYDVKM. The CDR3 extends over 12 amino acids. V lost 5 bases to trimming and J lost 5 bases, with 9 bases between them.

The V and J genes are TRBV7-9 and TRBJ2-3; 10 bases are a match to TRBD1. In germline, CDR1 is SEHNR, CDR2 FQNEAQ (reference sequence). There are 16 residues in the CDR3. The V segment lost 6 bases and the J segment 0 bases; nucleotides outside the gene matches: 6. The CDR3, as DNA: TGTGCCAGCAGTCGGGACAGGGGTCCTAGCACAGATACGCAGTATTTT. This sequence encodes CASSRDRGPSTDTQYF.

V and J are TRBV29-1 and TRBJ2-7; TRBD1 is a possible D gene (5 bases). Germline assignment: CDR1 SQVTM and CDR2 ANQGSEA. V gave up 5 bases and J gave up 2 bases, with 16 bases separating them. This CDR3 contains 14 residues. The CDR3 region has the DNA TGCAGCGTTAAAAGGGGTGATGGGCCCTACGAGCAGTACTTC. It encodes CSVKRGDGPYEQYF.

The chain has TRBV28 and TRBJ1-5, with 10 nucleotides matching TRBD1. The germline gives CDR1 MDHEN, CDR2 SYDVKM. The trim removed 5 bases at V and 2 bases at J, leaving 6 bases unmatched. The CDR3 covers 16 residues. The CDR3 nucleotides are TGTGCCAGCAGTGATGACAGGGGGCTTGGCAATCAGCCCCAGCATTTT. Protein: CASSDDRGLGNQPQHF.

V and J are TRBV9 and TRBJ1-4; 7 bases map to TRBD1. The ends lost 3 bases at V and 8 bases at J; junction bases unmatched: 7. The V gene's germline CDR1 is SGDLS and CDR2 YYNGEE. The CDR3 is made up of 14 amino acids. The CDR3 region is CASSATGDGEKLFF. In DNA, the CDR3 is TGTGCCAGCAGCGCTACAGGGGATGGGGAAAAACTGTTTTTT.

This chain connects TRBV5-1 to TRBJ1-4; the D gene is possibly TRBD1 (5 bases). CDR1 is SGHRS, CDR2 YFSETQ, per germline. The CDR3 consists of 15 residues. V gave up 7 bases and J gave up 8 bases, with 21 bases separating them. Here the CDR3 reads CASASGGTEGEKLFF. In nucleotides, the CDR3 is TGCGCCAGCGCCAGTGGTGGGACGGAGGGAGAAAAACTGTTTTTT.

CDR3 region: CASYTNEKLFF. The CDR3 DNA follows: TGTGCCAGCTATACTAATGAAAAACTGTTTTTT. This chain uses TRBV6-5 with TRBJ1-4; D remains ambiguous. V dropped 8 bases and J dropped 2 bases, with 3 bases sitting between them. From germline, CDR1 is MNHEY and CDR2 SVGAGI. The length of the CDR3 is 11 residues.

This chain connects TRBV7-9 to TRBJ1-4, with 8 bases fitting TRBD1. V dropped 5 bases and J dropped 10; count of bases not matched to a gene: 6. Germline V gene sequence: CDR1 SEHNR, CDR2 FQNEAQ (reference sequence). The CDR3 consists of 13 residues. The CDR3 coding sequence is TGTGCCAGCAGCCCTAACAGGGGGAGAAAACTGTTTTTT. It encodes CASSPNRGRKLFF.

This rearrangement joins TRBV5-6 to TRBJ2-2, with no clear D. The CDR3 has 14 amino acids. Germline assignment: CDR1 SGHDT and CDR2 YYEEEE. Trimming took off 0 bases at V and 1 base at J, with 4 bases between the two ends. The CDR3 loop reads CASSLAGNTGELFF. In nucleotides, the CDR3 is TGTGCCAGCAGCTTGGCAGGGAACACCGGGGAGCTGTTTTTT. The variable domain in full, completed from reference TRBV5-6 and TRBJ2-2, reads DAGVTQSPTHLIKTRGQQVTLRCSPKSGHDTVSWYQQALGQGPQFIFQYYEEEERQRGNFPDRFSGHQFPNYSSELNVNALLLGDSALYLCASSLAGNTGELFFGEGSRLTVL.

CDR3 residues: CASTYGEVTGELFF. The CDR3, as DNA: TGTGCCAGCACCTATGGGGAGGTGACCGGGGAGCTGTTTTTT. V is TRBV28 and J is TRBJ2-2; possibly TRBD2 for D (6 bases). The CDR3 covers 14 residues. Trimming removed 7 bases from V and 5 bases from J, with 14 bases in between. Germline V gives CDR1 MDHEN, CDR2 SYDVKM.

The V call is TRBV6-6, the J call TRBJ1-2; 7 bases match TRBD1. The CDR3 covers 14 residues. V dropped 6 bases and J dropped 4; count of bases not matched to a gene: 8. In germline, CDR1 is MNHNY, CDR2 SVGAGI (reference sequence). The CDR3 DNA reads TGTGCCAGCAGCCAAACGACAGGGATCTATGGCTACACCTTC. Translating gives CASSQTTGIYGYTF.

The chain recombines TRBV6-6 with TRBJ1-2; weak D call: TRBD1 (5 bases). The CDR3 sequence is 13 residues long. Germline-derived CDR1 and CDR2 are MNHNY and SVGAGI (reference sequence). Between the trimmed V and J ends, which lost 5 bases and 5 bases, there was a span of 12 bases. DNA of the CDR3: TGTGCCAGCAGTGTCAGGGTCTCTTATGGCTACACCTTC. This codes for CASSVRVSYGYTF.

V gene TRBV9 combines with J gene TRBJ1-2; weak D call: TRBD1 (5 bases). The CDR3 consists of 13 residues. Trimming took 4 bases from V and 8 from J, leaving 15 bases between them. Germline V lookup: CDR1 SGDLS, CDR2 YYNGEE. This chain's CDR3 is CASSINSGDGYTF. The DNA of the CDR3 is TGTGCCAGCAGCATCAATTCGGGGGACGGCTACACCTTC.

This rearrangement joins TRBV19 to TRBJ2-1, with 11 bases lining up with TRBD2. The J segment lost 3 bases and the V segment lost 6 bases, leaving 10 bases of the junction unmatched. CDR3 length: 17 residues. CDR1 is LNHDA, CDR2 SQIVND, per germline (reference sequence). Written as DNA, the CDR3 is TGTGCCAGTAGAACCGACGGGCTAGCGGGGGGCTACAATGAGCAGTTCTTC. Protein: CASRTDGLAGGYNEQFF.

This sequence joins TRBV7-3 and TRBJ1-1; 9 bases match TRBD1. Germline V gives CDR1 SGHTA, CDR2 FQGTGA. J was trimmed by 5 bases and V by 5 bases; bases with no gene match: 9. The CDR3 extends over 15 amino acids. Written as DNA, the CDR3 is TGTGCCAGCAGCCAAACAGGGGGCCCTTCGACTGAAGCTTTCTTT. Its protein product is CASSQTGGPSTEAFF.

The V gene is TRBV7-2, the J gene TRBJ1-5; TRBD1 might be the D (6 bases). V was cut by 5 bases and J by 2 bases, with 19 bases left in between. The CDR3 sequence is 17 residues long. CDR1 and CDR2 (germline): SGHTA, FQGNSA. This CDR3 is CASSVVAGAAGNQPQHF. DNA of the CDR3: TGTGCCAGCAGCGTGGTTGCGGGGGCGGCAGGCAATCAGCCCCAGCATTTT. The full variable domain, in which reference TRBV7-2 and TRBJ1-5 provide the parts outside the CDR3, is GAGVSQSPSNKVTEKGKDVELRCDPISGHTALYWYRQSLGQGLEFLIYFQGNSAPDKSGLPSDRFSAERTGGSVSTLTIQRTQQEDSAVYLCASSVVAGAAGNQPQHFGDGTRLSIL.

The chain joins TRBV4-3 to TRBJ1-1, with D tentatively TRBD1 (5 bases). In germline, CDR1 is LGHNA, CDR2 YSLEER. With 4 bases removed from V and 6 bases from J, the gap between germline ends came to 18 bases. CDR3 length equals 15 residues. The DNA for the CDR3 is TGCGCCAGCAGCCGGGGGGTGGGGGAAGGGCCTGAAGCTTTCTTT. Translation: CASSRGVGEGPEAFF.

CDR3 bases: TGTGCCAGCTCGAAAAGCGAGGATGAAAAACTGTTTTTT. This encodes CASSKSEDEKLFF. The chain uses TRBV18 and TRBJ1-4; no reliable D call. Trimming pared 6 bases from V and 6 bases from J, leaving 11 bases between. The CDR3 runs to 13 residues. Germline V lookup: CDR1 KGHSH, CDR2 LQKENI.

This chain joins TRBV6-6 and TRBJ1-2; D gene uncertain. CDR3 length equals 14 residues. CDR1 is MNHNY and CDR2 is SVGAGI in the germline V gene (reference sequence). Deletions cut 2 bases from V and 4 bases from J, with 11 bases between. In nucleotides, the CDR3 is TGTGCCAGCAGTTACCCCACTTTAAGCTATGGCTACACCTTC. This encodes CASSYPTLSYGYTF.